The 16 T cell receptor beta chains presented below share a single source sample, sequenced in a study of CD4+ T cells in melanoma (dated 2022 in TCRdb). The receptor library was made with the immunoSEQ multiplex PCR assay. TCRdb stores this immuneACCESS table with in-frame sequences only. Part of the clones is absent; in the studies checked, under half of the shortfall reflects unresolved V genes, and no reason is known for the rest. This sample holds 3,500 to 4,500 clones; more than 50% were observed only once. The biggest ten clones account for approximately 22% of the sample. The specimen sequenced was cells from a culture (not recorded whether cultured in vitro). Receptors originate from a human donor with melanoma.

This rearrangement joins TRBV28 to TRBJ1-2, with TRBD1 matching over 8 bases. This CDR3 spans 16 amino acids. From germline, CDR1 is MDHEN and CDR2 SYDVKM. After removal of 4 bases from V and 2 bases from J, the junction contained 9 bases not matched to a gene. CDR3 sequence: CASSSLETGENYGYTF. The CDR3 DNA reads TGTGCCAGCAGTTCCCTTGAGACAGGGGAGAACTATGGCTACACCTTC.

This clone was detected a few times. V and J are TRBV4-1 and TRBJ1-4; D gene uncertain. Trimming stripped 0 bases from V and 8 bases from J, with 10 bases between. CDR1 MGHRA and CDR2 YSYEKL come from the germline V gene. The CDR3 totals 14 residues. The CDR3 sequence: CASSQDIDVEKLFF. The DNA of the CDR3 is TGCGCCAGCAGCCAAGATATTGACGTCGAAAAACTGTTTTTT.

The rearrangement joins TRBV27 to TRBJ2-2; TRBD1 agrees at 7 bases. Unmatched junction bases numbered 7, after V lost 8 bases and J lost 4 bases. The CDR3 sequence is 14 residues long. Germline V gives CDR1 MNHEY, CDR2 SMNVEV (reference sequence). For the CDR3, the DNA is TGTGCCAGCCTGGAACAGGGGAGCACCGGGGAGCTGTTTTTT. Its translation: CASLEQGSTGELFF.

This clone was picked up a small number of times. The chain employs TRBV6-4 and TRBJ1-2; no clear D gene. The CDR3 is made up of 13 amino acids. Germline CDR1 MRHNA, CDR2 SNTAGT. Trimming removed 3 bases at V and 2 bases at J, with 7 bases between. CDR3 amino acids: CASSERLNYGYTF. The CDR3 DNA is TGTGCCAGCAGTGAACGGTTGAACTATGGCTACACCTTC.

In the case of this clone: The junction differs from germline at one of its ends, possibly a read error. Here the CDR3 DNA reads TGTGCCAGCGGTTTCGGTACCTCGAACACCGGGGAGCTGTTTTTT. It yields the protein CASGFGTSNTGELFF. The V call is TRBV27, the J call TRBJ2-2; D is unclear. The length of the CDR3 is 15 residues. The germline CDR1 and CDR2 sequences are MNHEY and SMNVEV (reference sequence).

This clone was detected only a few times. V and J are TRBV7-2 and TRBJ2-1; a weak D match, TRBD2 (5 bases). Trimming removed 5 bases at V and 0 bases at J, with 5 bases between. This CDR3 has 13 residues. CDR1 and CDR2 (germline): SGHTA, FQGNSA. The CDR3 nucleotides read TGTGCCAGCAGCACTAGCTCCTACAATGAGCAGTTCTTC. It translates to CASSTSSYNEQFF. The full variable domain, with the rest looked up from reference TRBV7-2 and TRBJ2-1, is GAGVSQSPSNKVTEKGKDVELRCDPISGHTALYWYRQSLGQGLEFLIYFQGNSAPDKSGLPSDRFSAERTGGSVSTLTIQRTQQEDSAVYLCASSTSSYNEQFFGPGTRLTVL.

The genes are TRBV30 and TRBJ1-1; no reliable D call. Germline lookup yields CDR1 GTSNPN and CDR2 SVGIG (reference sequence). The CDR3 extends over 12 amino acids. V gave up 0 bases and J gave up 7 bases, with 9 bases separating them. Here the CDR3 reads CAWSVGWGEAFF. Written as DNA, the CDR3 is TGTGCCTGGAGTGTCGGTTGGGGTGAAGCTTTCTTT.

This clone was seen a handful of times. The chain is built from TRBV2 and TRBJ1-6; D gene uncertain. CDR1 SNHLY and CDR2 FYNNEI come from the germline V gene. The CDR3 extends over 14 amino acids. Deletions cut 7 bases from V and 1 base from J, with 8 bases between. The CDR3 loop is CASIGRSYNSPLHF. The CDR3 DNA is TGTGCCAGCATCGGACGGTCCTATAATTCACCCCTCCACTTT.

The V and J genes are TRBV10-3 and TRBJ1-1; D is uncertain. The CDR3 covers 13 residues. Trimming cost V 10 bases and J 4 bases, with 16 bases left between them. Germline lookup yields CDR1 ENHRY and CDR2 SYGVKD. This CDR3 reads CATRTAGSTEAFF. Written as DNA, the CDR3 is TGTGCCACCAGGACCGCCGGAAGCACTGAAGCTTTCTTT.

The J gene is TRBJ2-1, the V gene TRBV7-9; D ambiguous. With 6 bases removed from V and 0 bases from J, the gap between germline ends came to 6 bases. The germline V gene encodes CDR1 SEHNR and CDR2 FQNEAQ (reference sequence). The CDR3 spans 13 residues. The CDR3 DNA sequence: TGTGCCAGCAGGGCGGCCTCCTACAATGAGCAGTTCTTC. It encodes CASRAASYNEQFF.

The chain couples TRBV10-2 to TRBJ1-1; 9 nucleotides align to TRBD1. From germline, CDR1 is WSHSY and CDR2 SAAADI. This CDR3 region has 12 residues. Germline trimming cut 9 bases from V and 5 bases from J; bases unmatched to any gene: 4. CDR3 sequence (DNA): TGCGCCAGTTCACAGGGGGCAACTGAAGCTTTCTTT. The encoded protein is CASSQGATEAFF.

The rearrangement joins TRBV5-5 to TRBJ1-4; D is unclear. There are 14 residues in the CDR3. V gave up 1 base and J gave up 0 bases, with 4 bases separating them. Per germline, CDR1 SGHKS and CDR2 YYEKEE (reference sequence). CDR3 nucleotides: TGTGCCAGCAGCTTGCCCTCAACTAATGAAAAACTGTTTTTT. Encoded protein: CASSLPSTNEKLFF.

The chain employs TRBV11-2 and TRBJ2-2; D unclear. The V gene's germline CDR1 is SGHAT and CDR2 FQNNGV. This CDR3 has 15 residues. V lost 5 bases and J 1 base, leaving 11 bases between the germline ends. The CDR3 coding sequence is TGTGCCAGCAGCCGTCAGCCCTTGAACACCGGGGAGCTGTTTTTT. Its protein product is CASSRQPLNTGELFF.

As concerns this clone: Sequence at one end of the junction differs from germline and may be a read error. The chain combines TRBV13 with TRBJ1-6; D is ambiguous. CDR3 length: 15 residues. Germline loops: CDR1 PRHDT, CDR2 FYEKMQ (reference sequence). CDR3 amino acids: CASSPRGSYNSSLHF. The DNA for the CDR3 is TGTGCCAGCAGCCCCCGCGGCTCCTATAATTCATCCCTCCACTTT.

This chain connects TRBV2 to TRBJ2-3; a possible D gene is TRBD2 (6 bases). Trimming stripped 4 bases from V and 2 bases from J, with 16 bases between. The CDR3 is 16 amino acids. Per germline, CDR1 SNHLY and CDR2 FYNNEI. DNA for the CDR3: TGTGCCAGCAGTGCAACAGGAGGGTGGGCCACAGATACGCAGTATTTT. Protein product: CASSATGGWATDTQYF. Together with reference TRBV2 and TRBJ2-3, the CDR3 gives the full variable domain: EPEVTQTPSHQVTQMGQEVILRCVPISNHLYFYWYRQILGQKVEFLVSFYNNEISEKSEIFDDQFSVERPDGSNFTLKIRSTKLEDSAMYFCASSATGGWATDTQYFGPGTRLTVL.

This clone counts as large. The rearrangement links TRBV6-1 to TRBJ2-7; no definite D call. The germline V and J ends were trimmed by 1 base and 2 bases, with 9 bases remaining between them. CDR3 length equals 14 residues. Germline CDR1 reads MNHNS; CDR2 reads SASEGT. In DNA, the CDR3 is TGTGCCAGCAGTGAAGACAGCCCACCCTACGAGCAGTACTTC. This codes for CASSEDSPPYEQYF.